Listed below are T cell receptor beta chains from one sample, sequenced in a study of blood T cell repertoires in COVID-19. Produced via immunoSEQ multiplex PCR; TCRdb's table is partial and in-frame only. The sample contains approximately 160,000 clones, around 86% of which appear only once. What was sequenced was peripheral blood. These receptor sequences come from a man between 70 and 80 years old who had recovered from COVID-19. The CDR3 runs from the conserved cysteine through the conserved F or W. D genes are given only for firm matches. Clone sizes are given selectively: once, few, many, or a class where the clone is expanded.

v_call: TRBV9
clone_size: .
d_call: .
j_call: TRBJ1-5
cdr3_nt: TGTGCCAGCAGCGCCGGTTGGAATCAGCCCCAGCATTTT
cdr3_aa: CASSAGWNQPQHF

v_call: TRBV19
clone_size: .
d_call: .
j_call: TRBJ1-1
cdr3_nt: TGTGCCAGTATAGGGACAATGAACACTGAAGCTTTCTTT
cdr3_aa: CASIGTMNTEAFF

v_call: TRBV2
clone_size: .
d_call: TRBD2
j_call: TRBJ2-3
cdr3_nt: TGTGCCAGCAGCCCCGGGACTAGCGTTGAGTATTTT
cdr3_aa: CASSPGTSVEYF

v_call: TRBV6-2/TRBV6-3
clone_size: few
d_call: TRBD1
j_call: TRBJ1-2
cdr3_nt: TGTGCCAGCAGTTACCCCGGGACAGGGGCTCATGGCTACACCTTC
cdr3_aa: CASSYPGTGAHGYTF

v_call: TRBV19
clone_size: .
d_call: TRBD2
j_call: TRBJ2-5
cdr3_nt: TGTGCCAGTAGGGACGCTAGCGGGAGACAAGAGACCCAGTACTTC
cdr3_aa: CASRDASGRQETQYF

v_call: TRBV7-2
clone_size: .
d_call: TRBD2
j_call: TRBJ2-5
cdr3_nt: TGTGCCAGCAGCCCGGGGGGGGCACAAGAGACCCAGTACTTC
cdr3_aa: CASSPGGAQETQYF

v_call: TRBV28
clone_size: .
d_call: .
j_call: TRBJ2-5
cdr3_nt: TGTGCCAGCAGTTTAGTCGTCTCGGGGGAGGAAAAGACCCAGTACTTC
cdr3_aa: CASSLVVSGEEKTQYF

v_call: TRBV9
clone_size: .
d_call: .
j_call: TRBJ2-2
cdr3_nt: TGTGCCAGCAGCGTAATGGGAGTGGGCACCGGGGAGCTGTTTTTT
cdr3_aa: CASSVMGVGTGELFF

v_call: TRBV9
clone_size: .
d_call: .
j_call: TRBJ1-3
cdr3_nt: TGTGCCAGCAGCGTAACCCATTCGGCTGGAAACACCATATATTTT
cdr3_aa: CASSVTHSAGNTIYF

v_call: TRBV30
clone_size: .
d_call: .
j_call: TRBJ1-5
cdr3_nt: TGTGCCTGGAGTCCACAGGGCAATCAGCCCCAGCATTTT
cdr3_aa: CAWSPQGNQPQHF

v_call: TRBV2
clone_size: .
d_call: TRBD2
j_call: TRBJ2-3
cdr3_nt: TGTGCCTCGGGACTAGCGGGCACAGATACGCAGTATTTT
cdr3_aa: CASGLAGTDTQYF

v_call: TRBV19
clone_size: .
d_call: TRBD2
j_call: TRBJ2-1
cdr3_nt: TGTGCCCTCCCCCCCCCTAGCGGGAGCAGGAATGAGCAGTTCTTC
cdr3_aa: CALPPPSGSRNEQFF

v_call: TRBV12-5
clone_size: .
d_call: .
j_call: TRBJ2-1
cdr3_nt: TGTGCTAGTGGTCCCGAGGGCAATGAGCAGTTCTTC
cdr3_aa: CASGPEGNEQFF

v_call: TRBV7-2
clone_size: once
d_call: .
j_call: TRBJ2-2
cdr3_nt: TGTGCCAGCAGCTTAGATCCACTGAACACCGGGGAGCTGTTTTTT
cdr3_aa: CASSLDPLNTGELFF